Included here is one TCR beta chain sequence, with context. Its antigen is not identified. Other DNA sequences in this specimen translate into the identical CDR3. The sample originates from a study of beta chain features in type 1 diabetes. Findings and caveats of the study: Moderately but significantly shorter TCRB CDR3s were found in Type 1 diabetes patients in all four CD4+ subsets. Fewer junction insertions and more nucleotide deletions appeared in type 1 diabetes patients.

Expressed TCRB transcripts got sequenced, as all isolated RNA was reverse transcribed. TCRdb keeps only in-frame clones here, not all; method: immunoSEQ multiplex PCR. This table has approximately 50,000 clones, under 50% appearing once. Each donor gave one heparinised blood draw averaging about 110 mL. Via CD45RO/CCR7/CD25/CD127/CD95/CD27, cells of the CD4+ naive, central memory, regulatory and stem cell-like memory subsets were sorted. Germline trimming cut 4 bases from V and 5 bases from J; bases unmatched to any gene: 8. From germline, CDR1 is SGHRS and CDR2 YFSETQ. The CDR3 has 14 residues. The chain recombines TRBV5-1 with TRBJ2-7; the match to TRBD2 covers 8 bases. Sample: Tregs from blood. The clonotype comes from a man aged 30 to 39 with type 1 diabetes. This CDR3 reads CASSLGLAGDEQYF. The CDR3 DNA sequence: TGCGCCAGCAGCCTAGGACTAGCCGGGGACGAGCAGTACTTC.